This is a list of T cell receptor beta chains from one sample in a study of CD8 T cells in Susac syndrome. From the immunoSEQ multiplex PCR reads, TCRdb called clonotypes with MiXCR, one entry per CDR3 protein. The top ten hold roughly 0.14% of the sample, which has roughly 180,000 distinct CDR3 sequences, around 94% seen once. Specimen: CD4+ T cells from PBMCs. The source of these receptors is a human donor in good health. Each CDR3 is given with its conserved first and last residue. Each record gives: J gene, clone size, D gene, V gene, CDR3 DNA, CDR3 protein. A D gene is named only where the DNA matches it firmly. For some rows the clone size is stated as once, few or many, or as a class when expanded; others skip it.

>TRBJ2-7|.|.|TRBV7-9
TGTGCCAGCAGCCCGACAATGGACGGGAGCTACGAGCAGTACTTC
CASSPTMDGSYEQYF
>TRBJ2-3|.|.|TRBV5-6
TGTGCCAGCAGCTTGCTCAAAGATACGCAGTATTTT
CASSLLKDTQYF
>TRBJ1-1|.|.|TRBV20-1
TGCAGTGCTAGTTTAACAGGGAACACTGAAGCTTTCTTT
CSASLTGNTEAFF
>TRBJ1-5|.|.|TRBV5-1
TGCGCCAGCAGCGCGGGCTGGGGCGGTCAGCCCCAGCATTTT
CASSAGWGGQPQHF
>TRBJ2-7|.|.|TRBV14
TGTGCCAGCAGCCATGCTTACGAGCAGTACTTC
CASSHAYEQYF
>TRBJ1-4|.|.|TRBV5-4
TGTGCCAGCAGCGAGGGCTCGGATAATGAAAAACTGTTTTTT
CASSEGSDNEKLFF
>TRBJ1-1|.|.|TRBV5-1
TGCGCCAGCAGCTCGATAGCCGGGGGGACTGAAGCTTTCTTT
CASSSIAGGTEAFF
>TRBJ2-5|.|TRBD1|TRBV5-1
TGCGCCAGCAGCTTGATGGGGACAGGACAAGAGACCCAGTACTTC
CASSLMGTGQETQYF
>TRBJ1-4|.|TRBD1|TRBV29-1
TGCAGCGTTGAAGAAGGACAGGCTAAACTGTTTTTT
CSVEEGQAKLFF
>TRBJ1-2|.|TRBD1|TRBV15
TGTGCCACCAGCAGAGCCCGACAGGGAAACTATGGCTACACCTTC
CATSRARQGNYGYTF
>TRBJ1-6|.|.|TRBV20-1
TGCAGTGCTAGAGGGGGGGGTGGAAATTCACCCCTCCACTTT
CSARGGGGNSPLHF
>TRBJ2-5|.|.|TRBV4-3
TGCGCCAGCAGCCAAGACAGCTTCCAAGAGACCCAGTACTTC
CASSQDSFQETQYF
>TRBJ1-2|.|.|TRBV2
TGTGCCAGCTTGAACCGAATCGGGGACTATGGCTACACCTTC
CASLNRIGDYGYTF
>TRBJ2-3|.|TRBD2|TRBV29-1
TGCAGCGCTATGGGACTAGCGGGGGAATCAGCTAGCACAGATACGCAGTATTTT
CSAMGLAGESASTDTQYF
>TRBJ2-5|.|.|TRBV6-1
TGTGCCAGCAGTGAAGAGGGGTACCAAGAGACCCAGTACTTC
CASSEEGYQETQYF
>TRBJ1-2|.|.|TRBV7-9
TGTGCCAGCAGCTTAGCAGACCATGGCTACACCTTC
CASSLADHGYTF
>TRBJ2-7|.|.|TRBV5-5
TGTGCCAGCAGTCGTTCGGACGGTCCCTACGAGCAGTACTTC
CASSRSDGPYEQYF
>TRBJ2-4|.|.|TRBV30
TGTGCCTCTCCCATCCCCGGGACGGAGGAAAACATTCAGTACTTC
CASPIPGTEENIQYF
>TRBJ2-7|once|.|TRBV30
TGTGCCTGGAGTTTTATAAGAGGGGTGAGCCACGAGCAGTACTTC
CAWSFIRGVSHEQYF
>TRBJ1-6|once|.|TRBV7-6
TGTGCCAGCAGCCCCTTCTCGCCAGGGGTTGGAAATTCACCCCTCCACTTT
CASSPFSPGVGNSPLHF
>TRBJ1-5|.|.|TRBV19
TGTGCCAGTAGTATCTCGGGGGCCGATCAGCCCCAGCATTTT
CASSISGADQPQHF
>TRBJ2-3|.|TRBD1|TRBV29-1
TGCAGCGGGGGGGCAGGGGGCGCAGATACGCAGTATTTT
CSGGAGGADTQYF